Sequencing of this TCR beta chain was carried out in a study of long-term antiretroviral therapy in people with HIV. General study results and limits: Blood was collected between the mid-2000s and the late 2010s, possibly under older ART regimens. Repertoire composition at all time points was dominated by clones that had expanded before ART. Post-ART samples showed increased diversity that remained below transplant donor control levels.

With V trimmed by 3 bases and J by 4 bases, 7 bases remained unmatched. Germline CDR1 LNHDA, CDR2 SQIVND (reference sequence). The CDR3 has 15 residues. The run of the v3.0 immunoSEQ assay was at survey level. Data came from immunoSEQ multiplex PCR; TCRdb stores just in-frame clones and leaves some out. The data hold 20,000 to 30,000 clones, with approximately 80% observed a single time. Worth noting for this clone: Its target is not known.

J is TRBJ1-1 and V is TRBV19; the match to TRBD1 covers 8 bases. Specimen: unsorted PBMCs, collected around 4.5 years after starting antiretroviral therapy. This TCR derives from a man aged 30 to 45 with HIV. The CDR3 protein is CASSMDRELGTEAFF. The CDR3 nucleotides are TGTGCCAGTAGTATGGACAGGGAATTGGGCACTGAAGCTTTCTTT. The variable domain in full, completed from reference TRBV19 and TRBJ1-1, reads DGGITQSPKYLFRKEGQNVTLSCEQNLNHDAMYWYRQDPGQGLRLIYYSQIVNDFQKGDIAEGYSVSREKKESFPLTVTSAQKNPTAFYLCASSMDRELGTEAFFGQGTRLTVV.